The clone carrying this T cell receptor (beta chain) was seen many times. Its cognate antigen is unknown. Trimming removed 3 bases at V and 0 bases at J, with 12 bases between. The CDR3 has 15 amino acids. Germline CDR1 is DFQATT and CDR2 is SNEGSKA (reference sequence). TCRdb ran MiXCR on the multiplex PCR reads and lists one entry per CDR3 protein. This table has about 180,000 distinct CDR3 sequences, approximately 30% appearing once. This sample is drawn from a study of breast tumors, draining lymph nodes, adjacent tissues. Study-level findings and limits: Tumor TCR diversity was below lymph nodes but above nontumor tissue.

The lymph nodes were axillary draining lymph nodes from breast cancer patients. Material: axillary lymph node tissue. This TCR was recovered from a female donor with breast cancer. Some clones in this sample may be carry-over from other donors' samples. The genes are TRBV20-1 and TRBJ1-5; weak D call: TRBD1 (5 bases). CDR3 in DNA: TGCAGTGCTAGGGCCCGGACAAATAGCAATCAGCCCCAGCATTTT. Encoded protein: CSARARTNSNQPQHF.